This TCR beta chain was captured by sequencing in a study of OX40 agonist ivuxolimab in advanced cancers. Measured with immunoSEQ multiplex PCR; TCRdb has only the in-frame clones, and not every one. The sample gives about 61,000 clones, approximately 86% of which show up once; roughly 1.1% is in the top ten. Blood draws occurred at baseline, cycle 4 day 1, and cycle 7 day 1. General observations from the study: More expanded clones were found, on average, in CD8+ than in CD4+ T cells. Expanded peripheral T cells had an undetermined antigen specificity. At doses 0.1 to 3.0 mg/kg, CD4+ and CD8+ clones expanded.

Details on this clone: The antigen is undetermined.

CDR3 length: 18 amino acids. CDR1 and CDR2 from the germline V gene are MGHRA and YSYEKL. V shed 0 bases and J 0 bases; nucleotides not matched to a gene: 8. The chain links TRBV4-1 to TRBJ1-3, with 7 bases fitting TRBD1. The TCR comes from an adult with an advanced solid tumor such as melanoma, head and neck, liver or kidney cancer. The input for sequencing was CD4+ or CD8+ T cells sorted from blood, taken in a trial of the OX40 agonist ivuxolimab. The CDR3 spells CASSQEIGTAFSGNTIYF. The CDR3 DNA reads as TGCGCCAGCAGCCAAGAGATCGGGACAGCGTTCTCTGGAAACACCATATATTTT.